The rows below give T cell receptor beta chains drawn from one sample of a study of T cell responses to AZD1222 COVID-19 vaccine. Profiling relied on immunoSEQ multiplex PCR, and the TCRdb table lists in-frame clones only, not all of them. The sample includes tens of thousands of clones, roughly 80% of them seen just once. The starting material was peripheral blood, obtained on day 0 of AZD1222 vaccination. These receptors came from an adult in good health. Each CDR3 is given with its conserved first and last residue. The D gene is left open where the match is weak. The size of a clone is reported for some rows only, either as once, few or many, or as a class for expanded clones.

TRBV5-5,.,few,TRBJ1-5,TGTGCCAGCAGCTTGGTCAGGGGCGCGGATCAGCCCCAGCATTTT,CASSLVRGADQPQHF
TRBV7-2,.,.,TRBJ2-6,TGTGCCAGCAGCTTCTCCATCTCTGGGGCCAACGTCCTGACTTTC,CASSFSISGANVLTF
TRBV12-1,.,.,TRBJ1-5,TGTGCCAGCAGCTTTTATCGGGACATACCGATTTATAATCAGCCCCAGCATTTT,CASSFYRDIPIYNQPQHF
TRBV6-5,.,.,TRBJ2-1,TGTGCCAGCAGCGCTGCAGGGTACAATGAGCAGTTCTTC,CASSAAGYNEQFF
TRBV7-9,.,.,TRBJ2-7,TGTGCCAGCAGCTCATCGGGGCACCCCTACGAGCAGTACTTC,CASSSSGHPYEQYF
TRBV7-3,.,few,TRBJ2-1,TGTGCCAGCAGCCTCGCGGTTGGAGCGAACAATGAGCAGTTCTTC,CASSLAVGANNEQFF
TRBV7-2,.,.,TRBJ1-6,TGTGCCAGCAGCTTAGGTGACACCCTCCACTTT,CASSLGDTLHF
TRBV4-1,.,once,TRBJ2-3,TGCGCCAGCAGCCAAGGCCGGGACCGGGGTGGGTTAGATACGCAGTATTTT,CASSQGRDRGGLDTQYF
TRBV3-1/TRBV3-2,.,once,TRBJ2-1,TGTGCCAGCAGCCAAAGGAGGGATTACAATGAGCAGTTCTTC,CASSQRRDYNEQFF
TRBV13,TRBD1,once,TRBJ2-7,TGTGCCAGCAGCCTCGGACAGGGGGTACTCTCCTACGAGCAGTACTTC,CASSLGQGVLSYEQYF